One and the same sample provided the 32 T cell receptor beta chains below, sequenced in a study of T-cell reconstitution after alpha-beta-depleted transplantation in children (dated by TCRdb to the mid-2010s). The library was obtained by PCR. Sequencing instrument: Illumina HiSeq 2500. TCR libraries were prepared with molecular barcoding, using unique molecular identifiers to normalize TCRbeta repertoire quantification. TCRdb reworked the public reads: Q25 trimming with fastp, MiXCR clone assembly, productive beta chains retained. One record per CDR3 amino acid sequence lists the most common genes and DNA. In this sample the table shows about 230,000 distinct CDR3 sequences, around 11% of which occur a single time. The top ten clonotypes cover approximately 2.4% of the sample. Material: PBMCs from the stem cell graft donor, obtained from the stem cell graft. These receptors were obtained from a human donor who donated a stem cell graft to a child with acute lymphoblastic leukemia.

This clonotype has ten or more counts. The chain links TRBV20-1 to TRBJ1-5; D is possibly TRBD1 (5 bases). The germline V gene encodes CDR1 DFQATT and CDR2 SNEGSKA (reference sequence). Between the trimmed V and J ends, which lost 3 bases and 5 bases, there was a span of 8 bases. This CDR3 has 12 amino acids. CDR3 amino acids: CSASRGDQPQHF. The CDR3 bases are TGCAGTGCTAGTAGAGGGGATCAGCCCCAGCATTTT.

This clonotype was seen more than once but under ten times. J is TRBJ2-5 and V is TRBV7-6; TRBD1 aligns across 8 bases. V was clipped by 5 bases and J by 5 bases; unmatched bases: 10. Germline assignment: CDR1 SGHVS and CDR2 FNYEAQ. The CDR3 sequence is 15 residues long. CDR3 loop: CASSPSPGGGETQYF. Written as DNA, the CDR3 is TGTGCCAGCAGCCCCAGTCCAGGGGGCGGCGAGACCCAGTACTTC.

This clonotype was seen ten or more times. The V call is TRBV7-2, the J call TRBJ2-3; tentatively, D is TRBD1 (7 bases). There are 17 residues in the CDR3. The germline CDR1 and CDR2 sequences are SGHTA and FQGNSA. Deletions cut 3 bases from V and 1 base from J, with 17 bases between. DNA of the CDR3: TGTGCCAGCAGCTTCACCGGGAGTAGGGGGCGCACAGATACGCAGTATTTT. Residues: CASSFTGSRGRTDTQYF.

In its sample, this clonotype was seen many times. The CDR3 DNA sequence: TGTGCCAGCAGTTTATCCGGGGGTCTCCACGAGCAGTACTTC. Its translation is CASSLSGGLHEQYF. V is TRBV27 and J is TRBJ2-7, with TRBD2 as a possible D gene (6 bases). V gave up 0 bases and J gave up 5 bases, with 11 bases separating them. Germline values: CDR1 MNHEY, CDR2 SMNVEV (reference sequence). The CDR3 consists of 14 residues.

Concerning this clonotype itself: A much larger clone differs by one base, so this may be a read error. This CDR3 reads CASFKVRSYGYTF. CDR3 DNA: TGTGCCAGCTTCAAGGTCAGGAGCTATGGCTACACCTTC. V is TRBV28 and J is TRBJ1-2; no clear D. Germline V gives CDR1 MDHEN, CDR2 SYDVKM. This CDR3 spans 13 amino acids. V lost 8 bases and J lost 4, with 14 bases in between.

Points on this clonotype: A much larger clone differs by one base, so this may be a read error. The conserved phenylalanine or tryptophan is not found at the CDR3 terminus, so this likely reflects a read error. The chain links TRBV5-1 to TRBJ2-1; weak D call: TRBD2 (6 bases). The CDR3 runs to 14 residues. With 0 bases removed from V and 8 bases from J, the gap between germline ends came to 12 bases. From germline, CDR1 is SGHRS and CDR2 YFSETQ. The chain's CDR3 is CASSLAGVGDEQFL. CDR3 coding DNA: TGCGCCAGCAGCTTGGCGGGGGTAGGGGATGAGCAGTTCCTC.

This clonotype was observed many times. The rearrangement links TRBV11-2 to TRBJ2-3; 14 bases match TRBD2. This CDR3 region has 16 residues. Germline V lookup: CDR1 SGHAT, CDR2 FQNNGV. V dropped 6 bases and J dropped 15; count of bases not matched to a gene: 17. This chain's CDR3 is CASRNSSGTSGRSSYF. DNA for the CDR3: TGTGCCAGCAGAAACTCTTCCGGGACTAGCGGGAGAAGCAGCTATTTT.

In regard to this clonotype: A much larger clone lies one base from this, so it may be a read error. The rearrangement uses TRBV5-1 and TRBJ1-3, with D unclear. V lost 4 bases, J lost 7 bases, and 15 bases lay in between. CDR3 length equals 14 residues. Germline values: CDR1 SGHRS, CDR2 YFSETQ. CDR3 amino acids: CASSEGRAENTIYF. CDR3 DNA: TGCGCCAGCAGCGAAGGGCGGGCCGAGAACACCATATATTTT.

The chain is built from TRBV11-2 and TRBJ1-4, with 7 bases that match TRBD1. Germline values: CDR1 SGHAT, CDR2 FQNNGV. The CDR3 runs to 15 residues. The ends lost 4 bases at V and 8 bases at J; junction bases unmatched: 10. CDR3: CASSYMGSGGEKLFF. The DNA for the CDR3 is TGTGCCAGCAGCTACATGGGCTCAGGGGGGGAAAAACTGTTTTTT. The whole variable domain, remainder taken from reference TRBV11-2 and TRBJ1-4, is EAGVAQSPRYKIIEKRQSVAFWCNPISGHATLYWYQQILGQGPKLLIQFQNNGVVDDSQLPKDRFSAERLKGVDSTLKIQPAKLEDSAVYLCASSYMGSGGEKLFFGSGTQLSVL.

This clonotype has at least ten counts. CDR3 sequence: CASSSLWVGYTF. The CDR3 nucleotides read TGTGCCAGCAGCTCATTATGGGTCGGCTACACCTTC. This sequence joins TRBV7-9 and TRBJ1-2, with D unresolved. This CDR3 contains 12 residues. Trimming shortened V by 4 bases and J by 8 bases, and 11 bases separated the two germline ends. Germline CDR1 is SEHNR and CDR2 is FQNEAQ (reference sequence).

This clonotype came up many times. This chain connects TRBV24-1 to TRBJ2-2, with D uncertain. The V end was cut by 6 bases, the J end by 2 bases, with 9 bases between. The CDR3 sequence is 14 residues long. Looked up from germline, CDR1 is KGHDR and CDR2 is SFDVKD. The CDR3 DNA sequence: TGTGCCACCAGTCGCGGCCACAACACCGGGGAGCTGTTTTTT. Amino acid sequence: CATSRGHNTGELFF.

This clonotype has a count of ten or more. The chain joins TRBV6-1 to TRBJ2-7; either TRBD1 or TRBD2 may fit D (5 bases each). Germline CDR1 and CDR2: MNHNS and SASEGT. V lost 7 bases to trimming and J lost 5 bases, with 18 bases between them. This CDR3 has 14 residues. CDR3 sequence reads: CASNVRDVPHEQYF. DNA for the CDR3: TGTGCCAGCAACGTCCGGGACGTACCTCACGAGCAGTACTTC.

This clonotype was counted at least ten times. The V call is TRBV27, the J call TRBJ2-7; 10 bases align to TRBD1. Germline CDR1 MNHEY, CDR2 SMNVEV (reference sequence). Trimming removed 8 bases from V and 6 bases from J; junction bases left unmatched: 10. This CDR3 region has 14 residues. The chain's CDR3 is CASARQGAYSEQYF. The CDR3 bases are TGTGCCAGCGCAAGACAGGGGGCATACTCCGAGCAGTACTTC.

This clonotype was seen many times. The chain joins TRBV29-1 to TRBJ2-1, with a tentative D call TRBD2 (7 bases). The CDR3 is 16 amino acids. V was pared by 6 bases and J by 9 bases, with 27 bases between. Germline V gene data show CDR1 as SQVTM and CDR2 as ANQGSEA. CDR3 DNA sequence: TGCAGCGTCCCCACGGGTGGGGGGGCCGTCGGCGTTGAGCAGTTCTTC. Translation: CSVPTGGGAVGVEQFF.

There are a few counts of this clonotype. This chain connects TRBV5-6 to TRBJ2-3, with D perhaps assigned TRBD1 or TRBD2 (5 bases each). CDR3 length: 15 amino acids. V gave up 4 bases and J gave up 6 bases, with 18 bases separating them. Germline CDR1 and CDR2: SGHDT and YYEEEE. This chain's CDR3 is CASSQNGAGGDTQYF. DNA for the CDR3: TGTGCCAGCAGCCAAAACGGGGCGGGCGGGGATACGCAGTATTTT.

This clonotype was counted many times. The V and J genes are TRBV12-3 or TRBV12-4 and TRBJ1-6, with D perhaps matching TRBD1 (5 bases). CDR3 size: 13 residues. The ends were cut back, 8 bases at V and 10 bases at J, with 15 bases in the middle. CDR3 sequence reads: CASRGSPGSPLHF. Written as DNA, the CDR3 is TGTGCCAGCCGGGGCAGCCCTGGGTCACCCCTCCACTTT.

This clonotype came up many times. The chain is built from TRBV20-1 and TRBJ2-5, with TRBD1 identical over 8 bases. This CDR3 comprises 14 residues. Trimming took 1 base from V and 5 from J; bases not matched to a gene: 6. CDR1 DFQATT and CDR2 SNEGSKA come from the germline V gene (reference sequence). The CDR3 DNA follows: TGCAGTGCTAGAGGACACAGGGGGAGGGAGACCCAGTACTTC. Its translation is CSARGHRGRETQYF.

There are a few counts of this clonotype. The genes are TRBV7-2 and TRBJ2-1; D is possibly TRBD1 (5 bases). Per germline, CDR1 SGHTA and CDR2 FQGNSA. Trimming stripped 1 base from V and 0 bases from J, with 7 bases between. The CDR3 has 15 residues. The CDR3 is CASSLGGRSYNEQFF. The CDR3 DNA reads as TGTGCCAGCAGCTTAGGGGGCCGCTCCTACAATGAGCAGTTCTTC.

This clonotype was recorded at least ten times. The V and J genes are TRBV11-2 and TRBJ2-1; D not certain. CDR3 length: 15 amino acids. Germline V gene lookup returns CDR1 SGHAT and CDR2 FQNNGV. The V gene lost 7 bases and the J gene lost 7 bases, with 20 bases spanning the gap. The CDR3 is CASTLVGFQMNEQFF. The CDR3 coding sequence is TGTGCCAGCACGCTGGTAGGGTTCCAGATGAATGAGCAGTTCTTC.

The sample holds many counts of this clonotype. This rearrangement joins TRBV2 to TRBJ2-7; D gene uncertain. V dropped 8 bases and J dropped 0 bases, with 17 bases sitting between them. This CDR3 has 15 residues. The germline CDR1 and CDR2 sequences are SNHLY and FYNNEI. The CDR3 coding sequence is TGTGCCAGCCAAAACGGACCGACCGTCTCCTACGAGCAGTACTTC. This codes for CASQNGPTVSYEQYF. The variable domain in full, completed from reference TRBV2 and TRBJ2-7, reads EPEVTQTPSHQVTQMGQEVILRCVPISNHLYFYWYRQILGQKVEFLVSFYNNEISEKSEIFDDQFSVERPDGSNFTLKIRSTKLEDSAMYFCASQNGPTVSYEQYFGPGTRLTVT.

This clonotype has a count of ten or more. V usage is TRBV9 and J usage is TRBJ2-2; 14 bases are a match to TRBD2. The CDR3 is 19 residues long. CDR1 SGDLS and CDR2 YYNGEE come from the germline V gene. After removal of 3 bases from V and 4 bases from J, the junction contained 11 bases not matched to a gene. CDR3: CASSAPGLAGAVTTGELFF. The CDR3 DNA follows: TGTGCCAGCAGCGCACCGGGACTAGCGGGAGCAGTAACCACCGGGGAGCTGTTTTTT.

This clonotype was seen at least ten times. The chain joins TRBV12-3 or TRBV12-4 to TRBJ1-1, with D uncertain. CDR3 length: 13 residues. Trimming left V 8 bases short and J 2 bases short, with 12 bases between. For the CDR3, the DNA is TGTGCCAGCGGCCTAGAGGACAACACTGAAGCTTTCTTT. Translation gives CASGLEDNTEAFF.

The table lists this clonotype with many counts. V is TRBV29-1 and J is TRBJ1-5; 7 bases match TRBD1. Looked up from germline, CDR1 is SQVTM and CDR2 is ANQGSEA. The CDR3 spans 15 residues. The V gene end was trimmed by 6 bases and the J gene end by 0 bases; junction bases not matched to a gene: 8. The CDR3 region is CSVAGTANSNQPQHF. DNA of the CDR3: TGCAGCGTCGCCGGGACAGCTAATAGCAATCAGCCCCAGCATTTT.

This clonotype was counted at least ten times. The gene calls are TRBV7-8 and TRBJ1-1; a weak D match, TRBD1 (6 bases). Germline lookup yields CDR1 SGHVS and CDR2 FQNEAQ. V was shortened by 5 bases and J by 10 bases, with 14 bases between the two germline ends. The CDR3 totals 12 residues. CDR3 residues: CASSRGGHGAFF. The CDR3 DNA sequence: TGTGCCAGCAGCCGGGGGGGACACGGAGCTTTCTTT.

This clonotype has more than one count but fewer than ten. The rearrangement joins TRBV7-2 to TRBJ2-3; D remains ambiguous. Trimming took off 7 bases at V and 6 bases at J, with 11 bases between the two ends. Per the germline V gene, CDR1 is SGHTA and CDR2 is FQGNSA. This CDR3 comprises 12 residues. The CDR3 bases are TGTGCCAGCACATCTGTCTCGGATACGCAGTATTTT. It is translated as CASTSVSDTQYF.

The table lists this clonotype with many counts. The chain couples TRBV20-1 to TRBJ2-7; D is uncertain. CDR1 is DFQATT and CDR2 is SNEGSKA in the germline V gene (reference sequence). This CDR3 is built from 14 residues. V shed 0 bases and J shed 0 bases, with 9 bases lying between them. This CDR3 reads CSAREVRLSYEQYF. The CDR3 nucleotides read TGCAGTGCTAGAGAGGTCCGACTCTCCTACGAGCAGTACTTC.

This clonotype was seen many times. The genes are TRBV7-2 and TRBJ2-5, with TRBD2 identical over 7 bases. The CDR3 spans 15 residues. Trimming cost V 4 bases and J 5 bases; bases outside gene matches: 10. From germline, CDR1 is SGHTA and CDR2 FQGNSA. The CDR3 DNA is TGTGCCAGCAGCTATCGATCTAGCGGCGGTGAGACCCAGTACTTC. This encodes CASSYRSSGGETQYF. The full variable domain, with the rest looked up from reference TRBV7-2 and TRBJ2-5, is GAGVSQSPSNKVTEKGKDVELRCDPISGHTALYWYRQSLGQGLEFLIYFQGNSAPDKSGLPSDRFSAERTGGSVSTLTIQRTQQEDSAVYLCASSYRSSGGETQYFGPGTRLLVL.

At least ten counts were recorded for this clonotype. V and J are TRBV5-1 and TRBJ2-7, with no clear D. The CDR3 is 12 residues long. Trimming took off 3 bases at V and 2 bases at J, with 6 bases between the two ends. Germline CDR1 reads SGHRS; CDR2 reads YFSETQ. CDR3 sequence: CASSSHTYEQYF. CDR3 in DNA: TGCGCCAGCAGCTCACATACCTACGAGCAGTACTTC.

Ten or more counts support this clonotype. The chain has TRBV5-1 and TRBJ2-7; 7 nucleotides match TRBD1. Germline-derived CDR1 and CDR2 are SGHRS and YFSETQ. The CDR3 has 14 amino acids. V shed 1 base, J shed 3 bases, and the junction held 4 bases outside the gene matches. The CDR3 spells CASSLRGQSYEQYF. DNA of the CDR3: TGCGCCAGCAGCTTGCGGGGACAGAGCTACGAGCAGTACTTC.

This clonotype was recorded many times. This chain links TRBV10-3 with TRBJ2-7; D is uncertain. Germline loops: CDR1 ENHRY, CDR2 SYGVKD. The V and J ends lost 2 bases and 2 bases respectively, with 4 bases between them. The CDR3 extends over 12 amino acids. The CDR3 DNA is TGTGCCATCAGTGAGGGCGCCTACGAGCAGTACTTC. Amino acid sequence: CAISEGAYEQYF.

At least ten counts were recorded for this clonotype. The CDR3 loop reads CATCPGTGTETEAFF. The CDR3 DNA follows: TGTGCCACCTGTCCCGGGACAGGGACGGAAACTGAAGCTTTCTTT. V and J are TRBV6-6 and TRBJ1-1, with TRBD1 matching over 9 bases. V lost 10 bases, J lost 5 bases, and 14 bases stayed unmatched. Germline V lookup: CDR1 MNHNY, CDR2 SVGAGI (reference sequence). The CDR3 totals 15 residues.

A word on this clonotype: This may be a read error, as it is one base from a much larger clone. CDR3 nucleotides: TGTGCCAGCAGTTACTTCGGGGAAACCTACGAGCAGTACTTC. Amino acid sequence: CASSYFGETYEQYF. The chain links TRBV6-2 or TRBV6-3 to TRBJ2-7; D might be TRBD2 (5 bases). The ends were cut back, 1 base at V and 2 bases at J, with 9 bases in the middle. Germline CDR1 is MNHEY and CDR2 is SVGEGT. This CDR3 comprises 14 residues.